These 18 T cell receptor beta chains were all obtained from the same sample, sequenced in a study of control samples from healthy donors and cancer patients. The repertoire was sequenced with immunoSEQ multiplex PCR; TCRdb's copy has only in-frame clones and lacks some. The sample carries tens of thousands of clones, more than 75% recorded once. Sequenced sample: blood. The receptors stem from a woman aged 50 to 60 in good health.

The chain uses TRBV5-1 and TRBJ2-1; D not certain. Trimming shortened V by 0 bases and J by 4 bases, and 8 bases separated the two germline ends. Germline assignment: CDR1 SGHRS and CDR2 YFSETQ. This CDR3 has 14 residues. The CDR3 bases are TGCGCCAGCAGCTTGGATCAGGCTTACAATGAGCAGTTCTTC. Its protein is CASSLDQAYNEQFF.

A single count supports this clone. V usage is TRBV19 and J usage is TRBJ1-1; D gene unclear. This CDR3 contains 14 residues. Deletions cut 3 bases from V and 3 bases from J, with 11 bases between. Per the germline V gene, CDR1 is LNHDA and CDR2 is SQIVND (reference sequence). The CDR3 is CASSISFFDTEAFF. DNA for the CDR3: TGTGCCAGTAGTATCAGCTTCTTTGACACTGAAGCTTTCTTT.

The chain employs TRBV6-5 and TRBJ2-3; D unresolved. Germline assignment: CDR1 MNHEY and CDR2 SVGAGI. The CDR3 spans 14 residues. V was clipped by 7 bases and J by 3 bases, with 14 bases between them. Written as DNA, the CDR3 is TGTGCCAGCAAGATAGACACCCTAACAGATACGCAGTATTTT. It translates to CASKIDTLTDTQYF.

The chain carries TRBV5-4 and TRBJ2-2, with a tentative D call TRBD2 (5 bases). CDR1 is SGHNT, CDR2 YYREEE, per germline (reference sequence). V lost 0 bases, J lost 4 bases, and 16 bases lay in between. This CDR3 spans 17 amino acids. The CDR3 DNA sequence: TGTGCCAGCAGCTTGGAGTGGCGGTCTAGCCGCACCGGGGAGCTGTTTTTT. Translated, it gives CASSLEWRSSRTGELFF.

The genes are TRBV28 and TRBJ2-7; D gene uncertain. CDR3 length: 13 residues. Trimming cost V 5 bases and J 2 bases, with 10 bases left between them. Per germline, CDR1 MDHEN and CDR2 SYDVKM. The CDR3 region has the DNA TGTGCCAGCAGTACCACCTCCGCCTACGAGCAGTACTTC. Its protein is CASSTTSAYEQYF. Full variable domain (remainder filled in from reference TRBV28 and TRBJ2-7): DVKVTQSSRYLVKRTGEKVFLECVQDMDHENMFWYRQDPGLGLRLIYFSYDVKMKEKGDIPEGYSVSREKKERFSLILESASTNQTSMYLCASSTTSAYEQYFGPGTRLTVT.

The chain recombines TRBV19 with TRBJ2-1, with 7 bases lining up with TRBD2. Per the germline V gene, CDR1 is LNHDA and CDR2 is SQIVND (reference sequence). The CDR3 extends over 14 amino acids. The trim removed 7 bases at V and 4 bases at J, leaving 7 bases unmatched. The CDR3 loop reads CASNVAGPYNEQFF. CDR3 sequence (DNA): TGTGCCAGTAACGTAGCGGGTCCATACAATGAGCAGTTCTTC.

V and J are TRBV2 and TRBJ1-2; tentatively, D is TRBD1 (5 bases). Between the trimmed V and J ends, which lost 6 bases and 8 bases, there was a span of 10 bases. This CDR3 contains 11 residues. Germline V gene lookup returns CDR1 SNHLY and CDR2 FYNNEI. CDR3 loop: CASRQGWGYTF. The CDR3 DNA reads as TGTGCCAGCAGGCAGGGTTGGGGCTACACCTTC.

J is TRBJ2-7 and V is TRBV18; D might be TRBD1 (6 bases). This CDR3 has 15 amino acids. Germline-derived CDR1 and CDR2 are KGHSH and LQKENI. Trimming pared 0 bases from V and 3 bases from J, leaving 12 bases between. The DNA of the CDR3 is TGTGCCAGCTCACCACCGTCTGACAGGAGCTACGAGCAGTACTTC. Amino acid sequence: CASSPPSDRSYEQYF.

The rearrangement uses TRBV7-2 and TRBJ2-1, with D possibly TRBD2 on 5 matching bases. V gave up 1 base and J gave up 7 bases, with 14 bases separating them. The CDR3 sequence is 15 residues long. Germline-derived CDR1 and CDR2 are SGHTA and FQGNSA. DNA for the CDR3: TGTGCCAGCAGCTTAGGGTGGGTGGAGGTAAATGAGCAGTTCTTC. As protein: CASSLGWVEVNEQFF. The complete variable domain, with remaining parts taken from reference TRBV7-2 and TRBJ2-1, reads GAGVSQSPSNKVTEKGKDVELRCDPISGHTALYWYRQSLGQGLEFLIYFQGNSAPDKSGLPSDRFSAERTGGSVSTLTIQRTQQEDSAVYLCASSLGWVEVNEQFFGPGTRLTVL.

This chain connects TRBV28 to TRBJ2-7; 10 bases line up with TRBD1. Per the germline V gene, CDR1 is MDHEN and CDR2 is SYDVKM. V gave up 6 bases and J gave up 7 bases; unmatched junction bases: 15. This CDR3 has 16 amino acids. The DNA for the CDR3 is TGTGCCAGCAGGTCAACCGGGACAGGGGCACCAGGGGAGCAGTACTTC. As protein: CASRSTGTGAPGEQYF.

The chain couples TRBV4-2 to TRBJ2-7; 7 bases map to TRBD1. The CDR3 runs 15 residues. The germline V gene encodes CDR1 LGHNA and CDR2 YNFKEQ. The junction had 11 bases not matched to a gene; V was cut back by 5 bases and J by 4 bases. The CDR3 nucleotides are TGTGCCAGCAGCGAGACAACAGGGGAATCTTACGAGCAGTACTTC. It specifies CASSETTGESYEQYF.

The gene calls are TRBV3-1 (or the pseudogene TRBV3-2) and TRBJ1-4, with 7 nucleotides matching TRBD1. V dropped 6 bases and J dropped 4; count of bases not matched to a gene: 11. The CDR3 spans 16 residues. Germline CDR1 LGHDT, CDR2 YNNKEL (reference sequence). DNA of the CDR3: TGTGCCAGCAGTTGGGGAATGACAGGGATTAATGAAAAACTGTTTTTT. Its translation is CASSWGMTGINEKLFF.

V gene TRBV5-1 combines with J gene TRBJ1-2, with 7 bases aligning to TRBD1. The CDR3 spans 15 residues. Losses at the gene ends were 4 bases for V and 4 bases for J; bases not matched to a gene: 10. Germline V lookup: CDR1 SGHRS, CDR2 YFSETQ. The CDR3 here is CASSQNSGQLYGYTF. The CDR3 nucleotides are TGCGCCAGCAGCCAGAATTCGGGACAGCTCTATGGCTACACCTTC. The complete variable domain, with remaining parts taken from reference TRBV5-1 and TRBJ1-2, reads KAGVTQTPRYLIKTRGQQVTLSCSPISGHRSVSWYQQTPGQGLQFLFEYFSETQRNKGNFPGRFSGRQFSNSRSEMNVSTLELGDSALYLCASSQNSGQLYGYTFGSGTRLTVV.

This rearrangement joins TRBV3-1 (or the pseudogene TRBV3-2) to TRBJ1-1; D possibly corresponds to TRBD1 (5 bases). Germline-derived CDR1 and CDR2 are LGHDT and YNNKEL (reference sequence). The CDR3 is made up of 14 amino acids. The germline V and J ends were trimmed by 4 bases and 5 bases, with 14 bases remaining between them. Here the CDR3 DNA reads TGTGCCAGCAGCCCGTCCCCAGGGCAAACTGAAGCTTTCTTT. This translates into CASSPSPGQTEAFF.

This clone was detected only a few times. The rearrangement links TRBV18 to TRBJ2-7; 7 bases are shared with TRBD2. Germline assignment: CDR1 KGHSH and CDR2 LQKENI. V lost 6 bases and J lost 4; bases outside the gene matches: 3. The CDR3 is 12 residues long. The CDR3 sequence is CASSRETYEQYF. The CDR3, as DNA: TGTGCCAGCTCGCGGGAGACTTACGAGCAGTACTTC.

This rearrangement joins TRBV5-4 to TRBJ2-5, with TRBD1 matching 7 bases. In germline, CDR1 is SGHNT, CDR2 YYREEE (reference sequence). There are 16 residues in the CDR3. J was trimmed by 4 bases and V by 2 bases; bases with no gene match: 11. The CDR3 bases are TGTGCCAGCAGCTTCAGAGTGAGGGGGCGGAGAGAGACCCAGTACTTC. Its protein is CASSFRVRGRRETQYF. The full variable domain, completed using reference TRBV5-4 and TRBJ2-5, is ETGVTQSPTHLIKTRGQQVTLRCSSQSGHNTVSWYQQALGQGPQFIFQYYREEENGRGNFPPRFSGLQFPNYSSELNVNALELDDSALYLCASSFRVRGRRETQYFGPGTRLLVL.

This CDR3 is CASSTGLAGGPEYEQYF. The CDR3 DNA is TGTGCCAGCAGCACCGGACTAGCGGGAGGGCCAGAATACGAGCAGTACTTC. This chain links TRBV9 with TRBJ2-7; 15 nucleotides line up with TRBD2. The trim removed 4 bases at V and 4 bases at J, leaving 9 bases unmatched. CDR3 length: 17 residues. CDR1 and CDR2 from the germline V gene are SGDLS and YYNGEE. The whole variable domain, filled in from reference TRBV9 and TRBJ2-7, reads DSGVTQTPKHLITATGQRVTLRCSPRSGDLSVYWYQQSLDQGLQFLIQYYNGEERAKGNILERFSAQQFPDLHSELNLSSLELGDSALYFCASSTGLAGGPEYEQYFGPGTRLTVT.

This clone was counted only a few times. The chain links TRBV7-3 to TRBJ2-5, with 10 positions matching TRBD2. The CDR3 runs 15 residues. The junction had 5 bases not matched to a gene; V was cut back by 2 bases and J by 5 bases. Germline V gene sequence: CDR1 SGHTA, CDR2 FQGTGA. The CDR3 protein is CASSLGLAGVETQYF. The CDR3 DNA is TGTGCCAGCAGCTTAGGGCTAGCGGGAGTGGAGACCCAGTACTTC.